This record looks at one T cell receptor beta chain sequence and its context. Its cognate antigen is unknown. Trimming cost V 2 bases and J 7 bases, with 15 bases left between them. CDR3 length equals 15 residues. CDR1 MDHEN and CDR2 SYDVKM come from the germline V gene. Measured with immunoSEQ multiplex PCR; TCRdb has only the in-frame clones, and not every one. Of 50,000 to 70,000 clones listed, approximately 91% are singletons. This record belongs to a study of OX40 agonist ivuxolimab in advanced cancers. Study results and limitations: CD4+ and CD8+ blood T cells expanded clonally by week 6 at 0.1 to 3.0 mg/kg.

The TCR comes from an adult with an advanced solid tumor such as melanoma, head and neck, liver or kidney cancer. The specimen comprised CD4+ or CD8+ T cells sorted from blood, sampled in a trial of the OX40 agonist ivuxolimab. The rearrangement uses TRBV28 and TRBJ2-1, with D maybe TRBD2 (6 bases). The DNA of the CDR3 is TGTGCCAGCAGTTTAGCGGGGTCCGTAAGGAATGAGCAGTTCTTC. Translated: CASSLAGSVRNEQFF. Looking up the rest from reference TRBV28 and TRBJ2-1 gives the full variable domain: DVKVTQSSRYLVKRTGEKVFLECVQDMDHENMFWYRQDPGLGLRLIYFSYDVKMKEKGDIPEGYSVSREKKERFSLILESASTNQTSMYLCASSLAGSVRNEQFFGPGTRLTVL.